This T cell receptor (beta chain) was obtained from a study of esophageal squamous cell carcinoma under preoperative chemotherapy. For the study at large: Samples included peripheral blood T cells as well as tumor-infiltrating lymphocytes. Study-wide points: Clonal contraction, more than amplification, hit abundant clones after paclitaxel-nedaplatin. Post-treatment tumor-infiltrating lymphocytes appeared partly derived from peripheral T cells migrating into the tumor. Tumor-infiltrating lymphocytes showed no significant post-chemotherapy TCR diversity increase, unlike peripheral T cells.

Time point described: after preoperative PTX-NDP chemotherapy. This clonotype was seen repeatedly, ten times or more. Antigen unknown. TCRdb passed the PCR reads through MiXCR, listing each CDR3 protein once. The sample lists around 30,000 distinct CDR3 sequences; 50% to 60% were seen once. From germline, CDR1 is MNHNS and CDR2 SASEGT. Trimming stripped 4 bases from V and 3 bases from J, with 17 bases between. This CDR3 has 16 amino acids. The chain employs TRBV6-1 and TRBJ2-3, with no clear D. The specimen was obtained from a patient given preoperative chemotherapy. This TCR derives from a human donor with esophageal squamous cell carcinoma. The donor label of this sample is uncertain. CDR3 residues: CASSAWTPGRTDTQYF. DNA for the CDR3: TGTGCCAGCAGTGCCTGGACCCCCGGTAGGACAGATACGCAGTATTTT.